This T cell receptor (beta chain) emerged from a study of cytomegalovirus exposure and HLA in healthy donors (dated by TCRdb to about 2017). Context from the whole study: An earlier analysis of 587 of the donors reported about 260 Gb of sequence data and 95 million to 130 million unique TCR beta sequences obtained from around 190 million T cells. An early release covering 500 to 750 HLA-typed donors comprised 300 to 350 gigabases of sequencing data and some 79 million unique TCR sequences. The genetic ancestry cluster associated with self-reported Caucasian donors included over 65% of the 398 genotyped donors. The study was designed to test whether signatures of past pathogen exposure could be identified by cataloging public T cell receptors. The T cell repertoires of about 700 subjects were profiled by immunosequencing and related to cytomegalovirus serostatus. In addition to the first cohort of approximately 670 subjects, a separate validation cohort of over 90 different subjects was used. To predict cytomegalovirus infection status, the study brought together high-throughput TCR immunosequencing, statistical association of individual TCRs with disease status, and machine learning. A later analysis re-examined previously published TCR beta repertoires from roughly 650 donors and added high-resolution HLA genotyping to investigate patterns of TCR occurrence. Rather than using new phenotypic data, the later analysis identified candidate immune exposures from TCR beta sequences and from how often those sequences occurred across donors. An earlier analysis of approximately 500 of the donors applied high-throughput TCR beta sequencing to assess whether each TCR beta V gene segment acted as functional or pseudogenic. Donor age, sex, ethnicity and CMV serostatus were compiled alongside the repertoire data. A later genetic analysis used genome-wide SNP genotypes for about 65% of the 666 donors, treating that subset as a discovery cohort. All discovery cohort repertoires had been generated using a single sequencing platform. HLA typing covered class I and class II loci at four-digit resolution. Typing coverage varied by locus: roughly 620-630 donors for A, B, C, DRB1 and DQB1; roughly 510 for DQA1; nearly 610 for DPA1; approximately 470 for DPB1. A few DR-DQ haplotypes were treated as single units for association and clustering because of strong linkage in the cohort. Among some 410 genotyped donors of the cohort, an average of approximately 240,000 unique TCR beta nucleotide sequences was sequenced per donor, of which 15% to 20% were non-productive. The research as a whole found: In a later analysis, TCR association rates were found to vary across HLA loci, with the most associated TCRs seen for DRB1 alleles and the fewest for HLA-C alleles. Compared with the roughly 710-donor mean, donors in an Asian-associated ancestry cluster had fewer N-insertions in productive TCRs, according to a later genetic analysis. Because some donors lacked HLA typing at each locus, the association tests relied only on the typed subset. A later genetic analysis associated a missense DCLRE1C variant with V-gene and J-gene trimming of TCR beta chains, and an independent cohort replicated the association. When HLA alleles, especially DR and DQ, strongly co-occurred, attributing TCR associations to individual alleles was difficult. Correlated functional status among segregating V segments might reflect linkage disequilibrium, but an unknown experimental factor could not be ruled out. Sequencing depth was assumed to be roughly uniform across donors in the presence/absence analyses, though that assumption may not hold. Most TCR sequences were seen in very few donors, while some public TCRs were found in many individuals. Only TCR beta chains were sequenced in this cohort, and the absence of alpha or paired-chain data limited detectable features. It was suggested by the authors that the approach could potentially be generalized to other disease states and immunological phenotypes. Some IMGT-functional V segments, including TRBV6-2 and TRBV6-3, could not be distinguished by the 87-base-pair reads and were therefore excluded. A cluster of highly shared sequence variants was judged likely to represent a technical artifact of the sequencing pipeline. In a later analysis, more than 15,000 TCR beta sequences were associated with specific HLA alleles at a false discovery rate of 0.05. An earlier analysis of around 600 of the donors showed that most TCR beta V segments appeared in productive rearrangements either about 87% or about 30% of the time, which broadly matched IMGT annotations. CMV serostatus was the only immune exposure information available for the cohort. Over 15 rarely observed V segments, including chromosome 9 orphons, were excluded from the earlier analysis of just under 600 of the donors because counts were too low. A further reported finding was that TCR beta sequences accurately predicted the HLA-A and HLA-B alleles for most subjects in the first cohort. Most CMV-associated TCR beta chains appeared to be HLA-restricted in a later analysis, and the HLA associations seemed to be driven largely by CMV exposure. In a later analysis, several top co-occurrence clusters were reported to appear linked to parvovirus B19, influenza, CMV and Epstein-Barr virus. Cytomegalovirus status was reported to be diagnosed by the classifier with high specificity and sensitivity in both the original and validation cohorts. The study listed 150 to 200 TCR beta chains as associated with cytomegalovirus. A few of the identified cytomegalovirus-associated TCR beta chains were confirmed in vitro to be specific for cytomegalovirus antigens. Compared with equally common non-associated chains, HLA-associated TCR beta chains in a later analysis were more clonally expanded and had lower generation probabilities.

Library preparation used the immunoSEQ multiplex PCR assay. The multiplex PCR relied on a mix of 60 forward primers for TCR Vbeta segments and 13 reverse primers for TCR Jbeta segments. Amplification of the CDR3 region of rearranged TCR beta genes was performed with a multiplex PCR assay on genomic DNA. The Illumina HiSeq System was used to sequence the amplified TCR beta libraries as 87-base-pair reads. In the paper's pipeline: A later analysis counted tens of millions of unique TCR beta chains across the 650 to 800 repertoires, and some 11 million of these chains were shared by at least two donors. Raw reads were error-corrected and collapsed into unique sequences by a nearest-neighbor algorithm in which closely related sequences were merged to remove PCR and sequencing errors. Alignment of CDR3 sequences to IMGT reference sequences was used to assign V, D and J gene segments. For a sequence to be retained, a match of at least six nucleotides was required to both a V gene segment and a J gene segment. Rearrangements were called productive when the CDR3 lacked stop codons and stayed in frame with V and J; all others were non-productive. CDR3 was defined according to IMGT convention as the region running from the second conserved V-encoded cysteine to the conserved J-encoded phenylalanine. In an earlier analysis of 550 to 650 of the donors, sequences lacking an unambiguous match to a single V gene segment were excluded. In an earlier analysis of 450 to 750 of the donors, a V segment was called functional when productive rearrangements were above 56.7%, and segregating when the standard deviation between donors exceeded 5%. A statistical classification framework was built for diagnosing cytomegalovirus status from the catalog of TCR beta chain sequences. V and J gene assignment, in a later analysis, came from comparing TCR nucleotide sequences with IMGT/GENE-DB human TR gene sequences. Using the TCRdist pipeline, a later analysis assigned CDR3 sequences along with most-parsimonious VDJ recombination scenarios. In a later analysis, each TCR beta chain was defined by its CDR3 amino acid sequence together with its V-gene family, and reads without a unique V-gene family were excluded. In a later analysis, fewer than 650 highly shared, low-generation-probability nucleotide sequences were removed to address suspected cross-contamination and a sequencing artifact. For each public chain, a later analysis derived a clonal expansion index from normalized ranks of inferred template counts within each repertoire. In a later analysis, generation probabilities were computed with a VDJ recombination model fitted to out-of-frame rearrangements, and the resulting probabilities were checked against IGoR. In a later analysis, TCR-TCR, TCR-HLA and TCR-CMV co-occurrence was scored with hypergeometric tests, and a repertoire-size bias correction was applied to TCR pairs. False discovery rates were estimated in a later analysis by permuting HLA or CMV assignments 20 times. In a later analysis, co-occurring TCRs were grouped using DBSCAN, and TCRdist sequence similarity was added for clustering within HLA-allele-positive subsets. Repertoires with fewer than 30,000 or more than 120,000 public chains were left out of co-occurrence clustering, as were about 5 repertoires with anomalous nucleotide sharing. TCRdb obtained this table from immuneACCESS and retained in-frame rearrangements with V and J assigned. These tables miss some clones; where compared with another copy, unresolved V genes account for less than half of the shortfall, and the remainder is unexplained. V and J calls and clone size are copied from that table; D and trimming were computed from the DNA. This sample has 150,000 to 250,000 clones in its table, and 82% of those were observed once. The leading ten clones occupy 6.5% of the sample.

The germline V gene yields MDHEN for CDR1 and SYDVKM for CDR2. V is cut by 3 bases and J by 3 bases, and the space between the germline ends is 14 bases. The CDR3 goes from the cysteine to the phenylalanine over 15 residues. The read is trimmed to its CDR3 DNA, 45 bases read in frame from base 1. In total, over 600 healthy bone marrow donors made up the cohort. Cohort members were all nominally healthy when sampled, although unrecorded immune exposures were likely present. The donor was CMV seropositive and belonged to the group of 250 to 300 seropositive cohort members. A peripheral blood sample was provided by each donor, and peripheral blood mononuclear cells were used for TCR beta sequencing. The Qiagen DNeasy Blood Extraction Kit was used to extract genomic DNA from the blood cell samples. Comments on this clone: Its antigen is not yet known. No much larger clonotype is one base removed from it; base qualities were not supplied.

The chain joins TRBV28 to TRBJ2-5, and the D gene may be TRBD1, 5 bases matching. Sequences were obtained from PBMCs. The source is a woman in her forties or fifties in good health and CMV-seropositive. The nucleotide sequence is given as TGTGCCAGCAGTTTTAGGTGGGGCTTGGAAGAGACCCAGTACTTC. Its product reads: CASSFRWGLEETQYF. Supplemented by the reference TRBV28 and TRBJ2-5 proteins around the CDR3, the complete variable domain is DVKVTQSSRYLVKRTGEKVFLECVQDMDHENMFWYRQDPGLGLRLIYFSYDVKMKEKGDIPEGYSVSREKKERFSLILESASTNQTSMYLCASSFRWGLEETQYFGPGTRLLVL.